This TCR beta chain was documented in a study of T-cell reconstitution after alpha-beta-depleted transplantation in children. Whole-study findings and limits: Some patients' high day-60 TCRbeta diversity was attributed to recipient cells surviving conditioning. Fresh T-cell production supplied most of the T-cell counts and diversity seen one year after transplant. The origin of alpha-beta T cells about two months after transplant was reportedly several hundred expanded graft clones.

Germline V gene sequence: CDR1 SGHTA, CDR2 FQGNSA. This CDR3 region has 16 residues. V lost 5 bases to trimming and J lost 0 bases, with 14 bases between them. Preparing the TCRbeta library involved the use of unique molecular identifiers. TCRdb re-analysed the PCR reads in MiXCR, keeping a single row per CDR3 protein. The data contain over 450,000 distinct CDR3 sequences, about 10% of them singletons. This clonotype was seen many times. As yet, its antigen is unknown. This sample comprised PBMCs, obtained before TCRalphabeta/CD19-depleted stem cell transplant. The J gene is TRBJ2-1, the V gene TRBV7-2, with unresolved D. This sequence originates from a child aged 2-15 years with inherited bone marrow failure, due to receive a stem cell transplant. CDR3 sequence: CASSDQVSHSYNEQFF. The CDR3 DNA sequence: TGTGCCAGCAGCGACCAGGTGTCTCACTCCTACAATGAGCAGTTCTTC.